Detailed here is one T cell receptor (beta chain). Its antigen is undetermined. J gave up 6 bases and V 3 bases, and 11 bases lay outside the gene matches. The germline V gene has CDR1 GTSNPN and CDR2 SVGIG (reference sequence). This CDR3 has 15 residues. Amplified TCR beta CDR3 regions were obtained using RNA transcripts as template. In the first round, RT-PCR was carried out with HTBI primers, and a multiplex PCR formed the second round. Each CDR3 protein gets one entry after TCRdb re-called the multiplex PCR reads with MiXCR. This table holds over a million distinct CDR3 sequences, 35% to 40% found once. The source of the sample is a study of Graves' ophthalmopathy and Graves' hyperthyroidism. Hyperthyroidism cases were recent diagnoses of under 2 months' duration in people aged 18 to 65. Broader study findings: Classification of ophthalmopathy versus stable hyperthyroidism by a 13-signature model yielded around 90% sensitivity and approximately 80% specificity.

Sequencing was carried out using peripheral blood or thyroid tissue (not recorded which). The chain joins TRBV30 to TRBJ2-7; TRBD1 matches 10 bases. This TCR derives from an adult man with Graves' hyperthyroidism. CDR3 sequence reads: CAWRPDRGLEFEQYF. In nucleotides, the CDR3 is TGTGCCTGGAGGCCGGACAGGGGGTTAGAATTCGAGCAGTACTTC.